This TCR beta chain was retrieved from a study of shared clonotypes between healthy human individuals. About the study: CD4 naive cells filled three plates per donor, CD4 memory three, CD8 naive two and CD8 memory one.

Clones were sequenced by immunoSEQ multiplex PCR, and TCRdb holds only the in-frame ones, with some missing. The data hold 2 million to 2.5 million clones, with 95% observed a single time. The length of the CDR3 is 14 residues. From germline, CDR1 is MNHNY and CDR2 SVGAGI (reference sequence). V shed 2 bases and J 8 bases; nucleotides not matched to a gene: 8. Everyone who donated was a Caucasian adult who lived in Nashville, Tennessee. The sequenced material came from naive CD4+ T cells sorted from blood. The sample's subset: CD45RA+ positively selected. This receptor was obtained from a man between 18 and 29 years old in good health. The chain joins TRBV6-6 to TRBJ1-2; 7 bases align to TRBD1. In DNA form, the CDR3 reads TGTGCCAGCAGTTACCTTGACAGGGTCGGGGGCTACACCTTC. Translated, it gives CASSYLDRVGGYTF.